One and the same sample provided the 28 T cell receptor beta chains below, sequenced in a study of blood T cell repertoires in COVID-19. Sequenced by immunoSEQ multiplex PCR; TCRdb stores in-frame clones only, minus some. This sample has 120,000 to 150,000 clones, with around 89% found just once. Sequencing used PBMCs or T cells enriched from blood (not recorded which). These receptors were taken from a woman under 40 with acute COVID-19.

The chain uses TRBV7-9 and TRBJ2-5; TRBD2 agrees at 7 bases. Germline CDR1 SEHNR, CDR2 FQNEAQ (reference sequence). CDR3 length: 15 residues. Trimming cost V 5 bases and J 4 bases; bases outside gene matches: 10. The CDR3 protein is CASSPPSGTSETQYF. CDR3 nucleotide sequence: TGTGCCAGCAGCCCGCCTAGCGGAACTTCAGAGACCCAGTACTTC.

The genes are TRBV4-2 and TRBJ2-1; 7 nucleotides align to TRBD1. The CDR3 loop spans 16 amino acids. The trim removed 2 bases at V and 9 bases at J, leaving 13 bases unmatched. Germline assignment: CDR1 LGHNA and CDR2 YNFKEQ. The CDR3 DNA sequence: TGTGCCAGCAGCCAACTAGACAGGGTTTCGGATCGTGAGCAGTTCTTC. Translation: CASSQLDRVSDREQFF.

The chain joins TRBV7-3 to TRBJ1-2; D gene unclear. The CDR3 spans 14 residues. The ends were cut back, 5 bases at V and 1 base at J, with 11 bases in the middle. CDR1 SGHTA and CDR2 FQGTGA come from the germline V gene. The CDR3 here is CASSMAGSNYGYTF. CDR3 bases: TGTGCCAGCAGCATGGCGGGCAGTAACTATGGCTACACCTTC.

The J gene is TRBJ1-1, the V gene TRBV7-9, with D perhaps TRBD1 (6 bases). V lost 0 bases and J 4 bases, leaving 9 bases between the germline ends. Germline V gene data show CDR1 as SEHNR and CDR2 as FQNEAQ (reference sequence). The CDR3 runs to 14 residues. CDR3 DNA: TGTGCCAGCAGCTTAGCGACAGGCGGCACTGAAGCTTTCTTT. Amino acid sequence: CASSLATGGTEAFF.

The CDR3 region has the DNA TGTGCCAGCAGGTCAGGGGGCCGTAATTCACCCCTCCACTTT. Translating it yields CASRSGGRNSPLHF. V is TRBV7-2 and J is TRBJ1-6; 8 bases are shared with TRBD1. V lost 6 bases and J lost 6; bases outside the gene matches: 4. Germline CDR1 is SGHTA and CDR2 is FQGNSA. The CDR3 loop spans 14 amino acids. Filled out from reference TRBV7-2 and TRBJ1-6, the complete variable domain reads GAGVSQSPSNKVTEKGKDVELRCDPISGHTALYWYRQSLGQGLEFLIYFQGNSAPDKSGLPSDRFSAERTGGSVSTLTIQRTQQEDSAVYLCASRSGGRNSPLHFGNGTRLTVT.

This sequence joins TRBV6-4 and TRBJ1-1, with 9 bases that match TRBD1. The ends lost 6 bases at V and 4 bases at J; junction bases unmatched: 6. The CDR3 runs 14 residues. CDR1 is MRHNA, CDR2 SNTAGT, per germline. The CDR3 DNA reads TGTGCCAGCAGCCTGACAGGGGGAGTCACTGAAGCTTTCTTT. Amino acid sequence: CASSLTGGVTEAFF.

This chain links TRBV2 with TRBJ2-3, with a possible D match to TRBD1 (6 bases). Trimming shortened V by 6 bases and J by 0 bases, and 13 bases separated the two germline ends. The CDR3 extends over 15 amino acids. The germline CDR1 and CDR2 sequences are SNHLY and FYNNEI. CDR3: CASRDGQTSTDTQYF. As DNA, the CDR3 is TGTGCCAGCAGAGACGGACAGACAAGCACAGATACGCAGTATTTT.

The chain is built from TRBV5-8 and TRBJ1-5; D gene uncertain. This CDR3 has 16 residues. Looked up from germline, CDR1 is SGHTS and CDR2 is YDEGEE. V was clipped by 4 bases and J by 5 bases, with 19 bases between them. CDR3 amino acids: CASSLPWEGGDQPQHF. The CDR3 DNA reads TGTGCCAGCAGCCTTCCCTGGGAGGGCGGAGATCAGCCCCAGCATTTT.

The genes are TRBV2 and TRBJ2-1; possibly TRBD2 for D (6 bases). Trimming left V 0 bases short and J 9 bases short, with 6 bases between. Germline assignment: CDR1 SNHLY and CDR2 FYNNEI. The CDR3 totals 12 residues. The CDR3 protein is CASSEAGGEQFF. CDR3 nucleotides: TGTGCCAGCAGTGAAGCCGGGGGTGAGCAGTTCTTC.

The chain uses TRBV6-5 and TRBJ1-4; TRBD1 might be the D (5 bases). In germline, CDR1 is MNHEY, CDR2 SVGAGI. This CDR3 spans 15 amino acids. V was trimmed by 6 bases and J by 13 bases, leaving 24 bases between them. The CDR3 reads CASSELGRGFLRLFF. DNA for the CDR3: TGTGCCAGCAGCGAGCTGGGCCGGGGGTTCTTACGACTGTTTTTT.

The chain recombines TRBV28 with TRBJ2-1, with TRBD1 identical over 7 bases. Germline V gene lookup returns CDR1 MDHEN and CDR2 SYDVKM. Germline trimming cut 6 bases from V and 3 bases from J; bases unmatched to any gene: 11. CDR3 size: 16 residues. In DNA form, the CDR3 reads TGTGCCAGCAGGACAGGGTCCTATAATATCTACAATGAGCAGTTCTTC. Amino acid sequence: CASRTGSYNIYNEQFF.

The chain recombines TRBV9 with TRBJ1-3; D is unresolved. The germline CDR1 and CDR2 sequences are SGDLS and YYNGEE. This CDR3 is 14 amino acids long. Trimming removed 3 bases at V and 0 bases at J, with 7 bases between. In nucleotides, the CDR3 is TGTGCCAGCAGCGGCACGGGCTCTGGAAACACCATATATTTT. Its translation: CASSGTGSGNTIYF.

CDR3 amino acids: CASSLDDGGLWTIYF. The CDR3 DNA reads as TGTGCCAGCAGCTTAGACGACGGGGGACTGTGGACCATATATTTT. The chain has TRBV7-2 and TRBJ1-3; a weak D match, TRBD1 (5 bases). Trimming cost V 1 base and J 10 bases, with 17 bases left between them. CDR1 is SGHTA, CDR2 FQGNSA, per germline. The length of the CDR3 is 15 residues.

The CDR3 region is CASGPPLGQGSTNEKLFF. The DNA for the CDR3 is TGTGCCAGCGGGCCTCCTCTCGGACAGGGATCAACTAATGAAAAACTGTTTTTT. J is TRBJ1-4 and V is TRBV28, with 8 bases lining up with TRBD1. CDR3 size: 18 residues. The germline V gene has CDR1 MDHEN and CDR2 SYDVKM. V shed 8 bases and J 0 bases; nucleotides not matched to a gene: 14.

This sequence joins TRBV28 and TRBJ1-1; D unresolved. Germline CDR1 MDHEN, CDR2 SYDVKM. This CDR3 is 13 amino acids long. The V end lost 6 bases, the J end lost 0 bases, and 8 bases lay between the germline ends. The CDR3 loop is CASSPRLNTEAFF. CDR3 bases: TGTGCCAGCAGCCCGCGGTTGAACACTGAAGCTTTCTTT.

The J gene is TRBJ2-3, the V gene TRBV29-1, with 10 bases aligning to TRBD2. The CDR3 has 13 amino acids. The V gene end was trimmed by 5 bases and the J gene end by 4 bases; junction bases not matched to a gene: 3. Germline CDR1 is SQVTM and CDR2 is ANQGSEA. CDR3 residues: CSVLAGVADTQYF. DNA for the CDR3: TGCAGCGTTCTAGCGGGAGTAGCAGATACGCAGTATTTT.

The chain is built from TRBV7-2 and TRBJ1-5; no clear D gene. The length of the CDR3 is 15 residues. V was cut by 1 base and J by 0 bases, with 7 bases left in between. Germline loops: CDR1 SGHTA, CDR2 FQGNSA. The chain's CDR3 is CASSLESYSNQPQHF. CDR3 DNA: TGTGCCAGCAGCTTAGAATCCTATAGCAATCAGCCCCAGCATTTT.

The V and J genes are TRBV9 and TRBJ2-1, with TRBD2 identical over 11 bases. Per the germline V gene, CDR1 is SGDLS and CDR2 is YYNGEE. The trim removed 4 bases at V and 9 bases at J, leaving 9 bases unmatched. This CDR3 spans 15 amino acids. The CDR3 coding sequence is TGTGCCAGCAGCCCCACTAGCGGGAGACGTATTGAGCAGTTCTTC. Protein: CASSPTSGRRIEQFF.

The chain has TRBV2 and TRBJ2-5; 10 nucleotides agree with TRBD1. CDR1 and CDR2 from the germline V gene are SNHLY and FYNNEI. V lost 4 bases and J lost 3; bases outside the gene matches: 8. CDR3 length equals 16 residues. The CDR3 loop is CASSGGPGQGKETQYF. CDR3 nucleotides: TGTGCCAGCAGTGGGGGCCCGGGACAGGGGAAAGAGACCCAGTACTTC.

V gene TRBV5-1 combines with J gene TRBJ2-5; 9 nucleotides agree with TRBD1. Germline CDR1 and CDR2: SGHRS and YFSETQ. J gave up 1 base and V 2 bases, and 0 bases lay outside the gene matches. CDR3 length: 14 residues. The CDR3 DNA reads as TGCGCCAGCAGCTTACAGGGGGCCCAAGAGACCCAGTACTTC. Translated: CASSLQGAQETQYF.

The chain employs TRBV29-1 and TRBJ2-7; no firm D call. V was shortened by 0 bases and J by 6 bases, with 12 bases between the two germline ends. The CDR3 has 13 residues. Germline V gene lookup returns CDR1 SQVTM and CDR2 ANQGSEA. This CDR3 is CSVEELRRGEQYF. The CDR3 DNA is TGCAGCGTTGAAGAGCTCCGGCGCGGCGAGCAGTACTTC.

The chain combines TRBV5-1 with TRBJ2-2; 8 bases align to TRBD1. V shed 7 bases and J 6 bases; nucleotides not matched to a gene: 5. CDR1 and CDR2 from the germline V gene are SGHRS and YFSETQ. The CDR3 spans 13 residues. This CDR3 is CASADRVSGELFF. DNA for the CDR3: TGCGCCAGCGCGGACAGGGTATCCGGGGAGCTGTTTTTT.

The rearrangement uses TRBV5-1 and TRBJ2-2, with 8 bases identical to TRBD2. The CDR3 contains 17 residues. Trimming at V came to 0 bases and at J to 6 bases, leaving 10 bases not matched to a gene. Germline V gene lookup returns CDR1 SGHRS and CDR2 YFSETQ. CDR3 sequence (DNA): TGCGCCAGCAGCTTGGACCCCACCGGGGGGGCCCCCGGGGAGCTGTTTTTT. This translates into CASSLDPTGGAPGELFF.

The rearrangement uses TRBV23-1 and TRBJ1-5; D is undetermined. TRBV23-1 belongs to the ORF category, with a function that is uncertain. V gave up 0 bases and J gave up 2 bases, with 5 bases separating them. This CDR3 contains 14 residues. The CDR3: CASSQSEGNQPQHF. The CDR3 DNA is TGCGCCAGCAGTCAATCGGAGGGCAATCAGCCCCAGCATTTT.

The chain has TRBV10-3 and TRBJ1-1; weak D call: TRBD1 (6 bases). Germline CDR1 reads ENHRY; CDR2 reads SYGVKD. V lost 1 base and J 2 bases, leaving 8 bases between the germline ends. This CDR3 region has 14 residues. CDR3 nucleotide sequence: TGTGCCATCAGTGAGTTACAGGGTAACACTGAAGCTTTCTTT. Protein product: CAISELQGNTEAFF.

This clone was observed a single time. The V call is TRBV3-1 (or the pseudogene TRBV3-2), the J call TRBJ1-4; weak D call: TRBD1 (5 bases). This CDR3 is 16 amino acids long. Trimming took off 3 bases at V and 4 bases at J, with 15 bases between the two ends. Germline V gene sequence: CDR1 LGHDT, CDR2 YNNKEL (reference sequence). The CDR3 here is CASSQRWRGSNEKLFF. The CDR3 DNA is TGTGCCAGCAGCCAGCGCTGGCGGGGCAGTAATGAAAAACTGTTTTTT.

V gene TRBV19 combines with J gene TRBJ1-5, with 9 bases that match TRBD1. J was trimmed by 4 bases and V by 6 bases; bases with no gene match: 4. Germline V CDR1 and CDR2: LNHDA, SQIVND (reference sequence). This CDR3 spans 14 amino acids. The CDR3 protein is CASRGQGLNQPQHF. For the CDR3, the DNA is TGTGCCAGTAGGGGACAGGGTTTAAATCAGCCCCAGCATTTT.

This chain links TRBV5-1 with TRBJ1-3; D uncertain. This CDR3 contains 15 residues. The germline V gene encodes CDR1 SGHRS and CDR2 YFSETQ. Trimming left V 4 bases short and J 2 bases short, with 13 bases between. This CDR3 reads CASSVTGVTGNTIYF. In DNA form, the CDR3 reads TGCGCCAGCAGCGTTACCGGTGTAACTGGAAACACCATATATTTT.